Presented here are 17 T cell receptor beta chains from one specimen sequenced in a study of blood T cell repertoires in COVID-19. Sequencing was performed with immunoSEQ multiplex PCR; in TCRdb, only in-frame clones are kept and a portion is missing. The sample carries approximately 150,000 clones, over 85% recorded once. Source material: peripheral blood. Source of these receptors: a woman aged 55 to 70 with COVID-19, enrolled during active disease.

The J gene is TRBJ2-1, the V gene TRBV19; 7 nucleotides line up with TRBD1. The CDR3 contains 16 residues. The J segment lost 3 bases and the V segment lost 1 base, leaving 6 bases of the junction unmatched. Looked up from germline, CDR1 is LNHDA and CDR2 is SQIVND (reference sequence). This CDR3 reads CASSIGTGVNYNEQFF. Here the CDR3 DNA reads TGTGCCAGTAGTATAGGAACAGGGGTAAACTACAATGAGCAGTTCTTC.

The CDR3 protein is CASSQDSGREKLFF. The CDR3 DNA reads as TGCGCCAGCAGTCAGGACAGCGGGAGGGAAAAACTGTTTTTT. V is TRBV5-1 and J is TRBJ1-4; tentative D call: TRBD1 (6 bases). Germline CDR1 SGHRS, CDR2 YFSETQ. There are 14 residues in the CDR3. Trimming took off 5 bases at V and 8 bases at J, with 16 bases between the two ends.

This chain uses TRBV30 with TRBJ2-6; 10 bases align to TRBD1. Looked up from germline, CDR1 is GTSNPN and CDR2 is SVGIG (reference sequence). The V and J ends lost 4 bases and 4 bases, in that order; junction bases with no gene match: 7. The length of the CDR3 is 16 residues. The CDR3 is CAWKGGTGDGANVLTF. The DNA of the CDR3 is TGTGCCTGGAAAGGGGGGACAGGGGACGGGGCCAACGTCCTGACTTTC.

This sequence joins TRBV7-9 and TRBJ1-1; tentatively, D is TRBD1 (6 bases). This CDR3 is 14 amino acids long. The V end lost 3 bases, the J end lost 4 bases, and 12 bases lay between the germline ends. Germline V gene lookup returns CDR1 SEHNR and CDR2 FQNEAQ (reference sequence). The CDR3 sequence is CASSFPRGGTEAFF. The CDR3 DNA reads TGTGCCAGCAGCTTCCCCAGAGGGGGCACTGAAGCTTTCTTT. The entire variable domain, with the rest obtained from reference TRBV7-9 and TRBJ1-1, is as follows: DTGVSQNPRHKITKRGQNVTFRCDPISEHNRLYWYRQTLGQGPEFLTYFQNEAQLEKSRLLSDRFSAERPKGSFSTLEIQRTEQGDSAMYLCASSFPRGGTEAFFGQGTRLTVV.

The chain links TRBV19 to TRBJ1-5; D gene uncertain. Trimming stripped 4 bases from V and 9 bases from J, with 13 bases between. The V gene's germline CDR1 is LNHDA and CDR2 SQIVND (reference sequence). CDR3 size: 13 residues. This chain's CDR3 is CASSRVTPGPQHF. CDR3 nucleotide sequence: TGTGCCAGTAGTAGGGTCACGCCGGGGCCCCAGCATTTT.

V is TRBV5-1 and J is TRBJ2-7, with 7 nucleotides matching TRBD2. Germline CDR1 reads SGHRS; CDR2 reads YFSETQ. CDR3 length: 14 residues. The V gene end was trimmed by 4 bases and the J gene end by 0 bases; junction bases not matched to a gene: 4. Here the CDR3 reads CASSHSSGSYEQYF. Here the CDR3 DNA reads TGCGCCAGCAGCCACTCTAGCGGCTCCTACGAGCAGTACTTC.

This clone was counted a single time. V usage is TRBV7-9 and J usage is TRBJ2-5; D might be TRBD2 (6 bases). V was clipped by 1 base and J by 4 bases, with 10 bases between them. Germline CDR1 reads SEHNR; CDR2 reads FQNEAQ (reference sequence). The CDR3 is 14 amino acids. This CDR3 is CASSLGGRPETQYF. The CDR3 DNA reads as TGTGCCAGCAGCTTAGGGGGGAGGCCAGAGACCCAGTACTTC.

This clone was detected a few times. This chain connects TRBV6-5 to TRBJ2-2; D may be TRBD1 (5 bases). CDR3 length: 14 amino acids. CDR1 and CDR2 (germline): MNHEY, SVGAGI. The V gene lost 5 bases and the J gene lost 0 bases, with 7 bases spanning the gap. In DNA, the CDR3 is TGTGCCAGCAGTCGCAGGGCGAACACCGGGGAGCTGTTTTTT. It is translated as CASSRRANTGELFF.

The DNA of the CDR3 is TGTGCCAGCAGCTTGGAGCCAGGGACTAATGAAAAACTGTTTTTT. Protein sequence: CASSLEPGTNEKLFF. This chain links TRBV5-8 with TRBJ1-4; D perhaps matches TRBD1 (5 bases). This CDR3 is built from 15 residues. Trimming took 0 bases from V and 2 from J, leaving 8 bases between them. Germline V gives CDR1 SGHTS, CDR2 YDEGEE.

This chain joins TRBV5-1 and TRBJ2-3; D is undetermined. Trimming took 4 bases from V and 2 from J, leaving 5 bases between them. In germline, CDR1 is SGHRS, CDR2 YFSETQ. The CDR3 sequence is 12 residues long. The CDR3 loop is CASSPTTDTQYF. The CDR3 bases are TGCGCCAGCAGCCCTACCACAGATACGCAGTATTTT.

The gene calls are TRBV18 and TRBJ2-7; the D gene is possibly TRBD2 (5 bases). This CDR3 is 14 amino acids long. The V end was cut by 3 bases, the J end by 3 bases, with 12 bases between. Germline CDR1 and CDR2: KGHSH and LQKENI. Here the CDR3 DNA reads TGTGCCAGCTCACCGAGCGGTTTCAGCTACGAGCAGTACTTC. Protein product: CASSPSGFSYEQYF.

The V gene is TRBV19, the J gene TRBJ1-1; a weak D match, TRBD1 (5 bases). Trimming removed 7 bases at V and 1 base at J, with 13 bases between. The CDR3 is 14 amino acids. Germline CDR1 is LNHDA and CDR2 is SQIVND (reference sequence). CDR3 loop: CASTPGLKNTEAFF. The CDR3 DNA reads TGTGCCAGTACCCCGGGACTGAAGAACACTGAAGCTTTCTTT.

This chain joins TRBV14 and TRBJ2-7; TRBD1 aligns across 8 bases. The CDR3 extends over 14 amino acids. The germline gives CDR1 SGHDN, CDR2 FVKESK. V lost 4 bases to trimming and J lost 4 bases; unmatched junction nucleotides: 6. In nucleotides, the CDR3 is TGTGCCAGCAGCCCGCACAGGGGGAGTTACGAGCAGTACTTC. Translating it yields CASSPHRGSYEQYF.

The genes are TRBV3-1 (or the pseudogene TRBV3-2) and TRBJ1-2; the D gene is possibly TRBD1 (6 bases). Germline V gene lookup returns CDR1 LGHDT and CDR2 YNNKEL (reference sequence). V was shortened by 5 bases and J by 8 bases, with 15 bases between the two germline ends. The CDR3 contains 13 residues. The DNA of the CDR3 is TGTGCCAGCAGCATACAGGGCTCGCGGGGCTACACCTTC. This sequence encodes CASSIQGSRGYTF.

This chain uses TRBV9 with TRBJ1-2, with D tentatively TRBD1 (6 bases). Germline CDR1 is SGDLS and CDR2 is YYNGEE. This CDR3 region has 13 residues. The germline V and J ends were trimmed by 2 bases and 6 bases, with 11 bases remaining between them. The CDR3 protein is CASSVTGTDGYTF. CDR3 in DNA: TGTGCCAGCAGCGTTACAGGGACCGATGGCTACACCTTC. The complete variable domain, with remaining parts taken from reference TRBV9 and TRBJ1-2, reads DSGVTQTPKHLITATGQRVTLRCSPRSGDLSVYWYQQSLDQGLQFLIQYYNGEERAKGNILERFSAQQFPDLHSELNLSSLELGDSALYFCASSVTGTDGYTFGSGTRLTVV.

The chain combines TRBV7-2 with TRBJ2-5; 7 positions agree with TRBD2. Per germline, CDR1 SGHTA and CDR2 FQGNSA. V lost 3 bases to trimming and J lost 9 bases; unmatched junction nucleotides: 4. The CDR3 totals 12 residues. The CDR3 sequence: CASSFTSEAQYF. CDR3 DNA: TGTGCCAGCAGCTTTACTAGCGAGGCCCAGTACTTC.

This chain uses TRBV7-2 with TRBJ1-6; D is undetermined. Per the germline V gene, CDR1 is SGHTA and CDR2 is FQGNSA. V was shortened by 2 bases and J by 4 bases, with 9 bases between the two germline ends. This CDR3 is 15 amino acids long. The CDR3 nucleotides read TGTGCCAGCAGCTTACGAATGACTTATAATTCACCCCTCCACTTT. This codes for CASSLRMTYNSPLHF. Drawing the rest from reference TRBV7-2 and TRBJ1-6, the complete variable domain is GAGVSQSPSNKVTEKGKDVELRCDPISGHTALYWYRQSLGQGLEFLIYFQGNSAPDKSGLPSDRFSAERTGGSVSTLTIQRTQQEDSAVYLCASSLRMTYNSPLHFGNGTRLTVT.